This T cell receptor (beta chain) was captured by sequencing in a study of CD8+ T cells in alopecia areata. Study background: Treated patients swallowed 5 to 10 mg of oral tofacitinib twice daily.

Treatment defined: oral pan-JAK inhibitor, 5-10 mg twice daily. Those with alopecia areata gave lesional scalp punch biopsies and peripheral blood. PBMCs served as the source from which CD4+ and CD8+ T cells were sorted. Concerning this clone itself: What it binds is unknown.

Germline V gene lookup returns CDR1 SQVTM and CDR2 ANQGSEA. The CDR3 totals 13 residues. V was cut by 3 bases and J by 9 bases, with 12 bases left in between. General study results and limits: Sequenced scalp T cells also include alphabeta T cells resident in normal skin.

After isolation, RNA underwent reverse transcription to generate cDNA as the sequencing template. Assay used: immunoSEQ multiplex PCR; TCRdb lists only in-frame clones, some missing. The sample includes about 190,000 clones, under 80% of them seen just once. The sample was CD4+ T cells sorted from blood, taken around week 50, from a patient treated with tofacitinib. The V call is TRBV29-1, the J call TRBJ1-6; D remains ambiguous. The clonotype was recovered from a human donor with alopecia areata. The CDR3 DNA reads TGCAGCGTTGAGGAGACATTGGGTTCACCCCTCCACTTT. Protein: CSVEETLGSPLHF.